Below, 15 T cell receptor beta chains from the same sample are listed, as sequenced in a study of cytomegalovirus exposure and HLA in healthy donors. The PCR had 60 Vbeta and 13 Jbeta primers. Data came from immunoSEQ multiplex PCR; TCRdb stores just in-frame clones and leaves some out. Of 80,000 or so clones in the sample, around 80% are singletons; the top ten hold approximately 3.2%. What was sequenced was PBMCs. The receptors come from a man aged 50 or older in good health and CMV-seropositive.

This rearrangement joins TRBV2 to TRBJ1-5; D might be TRBD1 (6 bases). The CDR3 is made up of 15 amino acids. Germline values: CDR1 SNHLY, CDR2 FYNNEI. Trimming cost V 6 bases and J 1 base, with 13 bases left between them. Written as DNA, the CDR3 is TGTGCCAGCAGGTCCGATACAGGGAGCAATCAGCCCCAGCATTTT. Amino acid sequence: CASRSDTGSNQPQHF.

The rearrangement joins TRBV6-5 to TRBJ2-5; D might be TRBD2 (6 bases). The CDR3 loop spans 15 amino acids. Germline loops: CDR1 MNHEY, CDR2 SVGAGI. V lost 2 bases and J 5 bases, leaving 15 bases between the germline ends. The CDR3 is CASSYARLGTETQYF. The CDR3 coding sequence is TGTGCCAGCAGTTACGCCCGACTAGGGACGGAGACCCAGTACTTC.

The chain uses TRBV15 and TRBJ2-5, with 9 bases fitting TRBD2. The germline CDR1 and CDR2 sequences are LNHNV and YYDKDF (reference sequence). The CDR3 sequence is 15 residues long. The J segment lost 3 bases and the V segment lost 3 bases, leaving 5 bases of the junction unmatched. For the CDR3, the DNA is TGTGCCACCAGCAGGTGGGTAGCGGGAGAAGAGACCCAGTACTTC. This encodes CATSRWVAGEETQYF.

The V call is TRBV25-1, the J call TRBJ1-1; a possible D gene is TRBD1 (5 bases). The ends were cut back, 4 bases at V and 6 bases at J, with 15 bases in the middle. CDR1 is MGHDK, CDR2 SYGVNS, per germline. The CDR3 extends over 14 amino acids. The CDR3 sequence: CASSAQTEQSEAFF. In nucleotides, the CDR3 is TGTGCCAGCAGTGCCCAGACAGAGCAGTCTGAAGCTTTCTTT.

This chain joins TRBV10-3 and TRBJ2-7; D unresolved. The CDR3 loop spans 12 amino acids. The V and J ends lost 2 bases and 2 bases respectively, with 4 bases between them. Germline loops: CDR1 ENHRY, CDR2 SYGVKD. The CDR3 DNA follows: TGTGCCATCAGTGAGGCGACCTACGAGCAGTACTTC. Protein: CAISEATYEQYF.

J is TRBJ2-1 and V is TRBV27; a possible D gene is TRBD2 (5 bases). CDR3 size: 15 residues. V was trimmed by 2 bases and J by 3 bases, leaving 11 bases between them. From germline, CDR1 is MNHEY and CDR2 SMNVEV (reference sequence). The CDR3 DNA follows: TGTGCCAGCAGTTTAATCACGGGGTTCTACAATGAGCAGTTCTTC. The encoded protein is CASSLITGFYNEQFF.

This clone was seen a handful of times. The chain carries TRBV7-9 and TRBJ2-1; 7 nucleotides line up with TRBD2. The CDR3 is 16 amino acids. Trimming removed 5 bases from V and 4 bases from J; junction bases left unmatched: 11. Germline CDR1 is SEHNR and CDR2 is FQNEAQ (reference sequence). This CDR3 reads CASSPPWERDYNEQFF. The CDR3 bases are TGTGCCAGCAGCCCCCCATGGGAGCGGGATTACAATGAGCAGTTCTTC.

CDR3 DNA sequence: TGTGCCAGCAGTCACACGGGACAGGTAAACACTGAAGCTTTCTTT. This encodes CASSHTGQVNTEAFF. The chain couples TRBV2 to TRBJ1-1; 8 bases agree with TRBD1. The CDR3 length is 15 residues. V shed 5 bases and J 2 bases; nucleotides not matched to a gene: 7. Germline lookup yields CDR1 SNHLY and CDR2 FYNNEI.

In regard to this clone: The germline gene is not matched at one end of the junction; a read error may be the cause. This chain connects TRBV10-3 to TRBJ2-4, with D possibly matching TRBD2 (5 bases). In germline, CDR1 is ENHRY, CDR2 SYGVKD. The CDR3 covers 16 residues. The CDR3 region is CAISESDLLAKNSQYF. DNA of the CDR3: TGTGCCATCAGTGAGTCGGATCTTCTAGCCAAAAACAGTCAGTACTTC.

Ten or more counts support this clone. The V gene is TRBV7-9, the J gene TRBJ2-2, with 9 nucleotides matching TRBD2. Germline CDR1 reads SEHNR; CDR2 reads FQNEAQ (reference sequence). Unmatched junction bases numbered 5, after V lost 3 bases and J lost 3 bases. The CDR3 covers 16 residues. CDR3 loop: CASSFSSGKHTGELFF. Written as DNA, the CDR3 is TGTGCCAGCAGCTTCTCTAGCGGGAAACACACCGGGGAGCTGTTTTTT.

The chain joins TRBV6-6 to TRBJ2-7, with D perhaps TRBD2 (7 bases). Germline CDR1 reads MNHNY; CDR2 reads SVGAGI (reference sequence). With 6 bases removed from V and 2 bases from J, the gap between germline ends came to 17 bases. The CDR3 totals 15 residues. CDR3 sequence reads: CASSPRGGGPYEQYF. The CDR3 DNA is TGTGCCAGCAGCCCTAGGGGGGGAGGCCCCTACGAGCAGTACTTC.

This clone appeared a single time. The chain is built from TRBV4-1 and TRBJ2-3; 9 bases agree with TRBD2. The CDR3 loop spans 18 amino acids. Germline V CDR1 and CDR2: MGHRA, YSYEKL. With V trimmed by 0 bases and J by 2 bases, 9 bases remained unmatched. CDR3 in amino acids: CASSQDAGLASSTDTQYF. The CDR3 DNA reads TGCGCCAGCAGCCAAGACGCCGGACTAGCGTCGTCCACAGATACGCAGTATTTT.

The chain carries TRBV11-2 and TRBJ2-2; 13 bases match TRBD2. V was clipped by 5 bases and J by 8 bases; unmatched bases: 5. There are 15 residues in the CDR3. CDR1 and CDR2 from the germline V gene are SGHAT and FQNNGV. CDR3 nucleotide sequence: TGTGCCAGCAGCCCCGGACTAGCGGGAGCTGGGGAGCTGTTTTTT. Its protein product is CASSPGLAGAGELFF.

This chain joins TRBV5-5 and TRBJ1-6; 7 nucleotides line up with TRBD1. Germline V gene lookup returns CDR1 SGHKS and CDR2 YYEKEE (reference sequence). The CDR3 has 16 residues. The junction had 7 bases not matched to a gene; V was cut back by 3 bases and J by 4 bases. The CDR3 DNA reads TGTGCCAGCAGCTCTGCCGGGACAGAATATAATTCACCCCTCCACTTT. Its protein is CASSSAGTEYNSPLHF.

The chain joins TRBV18 to TRBJ1-1; possible D gene TRBD1, 6 bases. Per the germline V gene, CDR1 is KGHSH and CDR2 is LQKENI. Deletions cut 5 bases from V and 1 base from J, with 23 bases between. The CDR3 consists of 18 residues. CDR3 bases: TGTGCCAGCTCAGCCTCTATGACAGGTCCGCTCTCGAACACTGAAGCTTTCTTT. Translation gives CASSASMTGPLSNTEAFF.